A single sample gave rise to the 11 T cell receptor beta chains below, sequenced in a study of blood T cell repertoires in COVID-19. Assay: immunoSEQ multiplex PCR; the TCRdb copy retains only in-frame clones and omits some. This sample has about 120,000 clones, with roughly 84% found just once. Sequences were obtained from peripheral blood. These receptors were taken from a man between 60 and 75 years old with acute or convalescent COVID-19.

The genes are TRBV2 and TRBJ2-1; 10 nucleotides align to TRBD2. Germline V gene lookup returns CDR1 SNHLY and CDR2 FYNNEI. The V segment lost 2 bases and the J segment 2 bases; nucleotides outside the gene matches: 3. The CDR3 has 16 amino acids. CDR3 loop: CASSELAGVTYNEQFF. The CDR3 region has the DNA TGTGCCAGCAGTGAACTAGCGGGAGTCACCTACAATGAGCAGTTCTTC.

The gene calls are TRBV4-2 and TRBJ1-1, with TRBD1 matching over 9 bases. CDR3 size: 16 residues. V lost 0 bases to trimming and J lost 7 bases; unmatched junction nucleotides: 9. CDR1 LGHNA and CDR2 YNFKEQ come from the germline V gene. The CDR3 loop reads CASSQDPGQGANEAFF. As DNA, the CDR3 is TGTGCCAGCAGCCAAGACCCGGGACAGGGAGCGAATGAAGCTTTCTTT.

This chain uses TRBV7-6 with TRBJ1-2; a possible D gene is TRBD1 (5 bases). V dropped 0 bases and J dropped 8 bases, with 13 bases sitting between them. The CDR3 consists of 14 residues. Germline V gene lookup returns CDR1 SGHVS and CDR2 FNYEAQ. The CDR3 protein is CASSLAGGTGGYTF. Here the CDR3 DNA reads TGTGCCAGCAGCTTAGCGGGGGGGACGGGCGGCTACACCTTC.

The table lists this clone with a few counts. This rearrangement joins TRBV4-1 to TRBJ1-1; D is possibly TRBD1 (6 bases). Germline CDR1 and CDR2: MGHRA and YSYEKL. This CDR3 is built from 16 residues. Trimming stripped 0 bases from V and 0 bases from J, with 11 bases between. The CDR3 DNA follows: TGCGCCAGCAGCCAAGATGGGGGCTCCATGAACACTGAAGCTTTCTTT. Translation: CASSQDGGSMNTEAFF.

V and J are TRBV28 and TRBJ2-7; 8 bases are shared with TRBD2. Germline lookup yields CDR1 MDHEN and CDR2 SYDVKM. The length of the CDR3 is 16 residues. The V and J ends lost 3 bases and 0 bases, in that order; junction bases with no gene match: 7. CDR3 in amino acids: CASSFPSGSPSYEQYF. Written as DNA, the CDR3 is TGTGCCAGCAGTTTCCCAAGCGGGAGCCCCTCCTACGAGCAGTACTTC. Combining the CDR3 with reference TRBV28 and TRBJ2-7 gives the whole variable domain DVKVTQSSRYLVKRTGEKVFLECVQDMDHENMFWYRQDPGLGLRLIYFSYDVKMKEKGDIPEGYSVSREKKERFSLILESASTNQTSMYLCASSFPSGSPSYEQYFGPGTRLTVT.

This clone was detected only once. The chain is built from TRBV7-2 and TRBJ2-2; D possibly corresponds to TRBD2 (5 bases). The CDR3 has 13 residues. CDR1 is SGHTA and CDR2 is FQGNSA in the germline V gene. Trimming cost V 3 bases and J 9 bases, with 11 bases left between them. The CDR3 loop reads CASSLVGGRELFF. As DNA, the CDR3 is TGTGCCAGCAGCTTGGTTGGAGGTCGGGAGCTGTTTTTT.

The CDR3 region is CASSVAGLDYNEQFF. The DNA of the CDR3 is TGTGCCAGCAGCGTAGCAGGACTAGACTACAATGAGCAGTTCTTC. This chain links TRBV9 with TRBJ2-1; 7 bases are shared with TRBD2. V was clipped by 0 bases and J by 3 bases; unmatched bases: 3. In germline, CDR1 is SGDLS, CDR2 YYNGEE. CDR3 size: 15 residues.

The chain carries TRBV27 and TRBJ1-4, with 10 bases aligning to TRBD1. There are 14 residues in the CDR3. CDR1 and CDR2 (germline): MNHEY, SMNVEV (reference sequence). Unmatched junction bases numbered 8, after V lost 8 bases and J lost 8 bases. The CDR3 is CASRQGALREKLFF. The CDR3 DNA sequence: TGTGCCAGCCGACAGGGGGCATTGAGGGAAAAACTGTTTTTT.

V usage is TRBV11-2 and J usage is TRBJ1-3, with 7 positions matching TRBD1. This CDR3 has 16 amino acids. Trimming at V came to 0 bases and at J to 0 bases, leaving 2 bases not matched to a gene. CDR1 and CDR2 (germline): SGHAT, FQNNGV. CDR3 loop: CASSLDQGVSGNTIYF. The CDR3 bases are TGTGCCAGCAGCTTAGACCAGGGGGTCTCTGGAAACACCATATATTTT.

This clone was seen just once. The rearrangement uses TRBV4-2 and TRBJ2-2; TRBD2 is a possible D gene (5 bases). The CDR3 consists of 15 residues. V lost 2 bases and J 2 bases, leaving 9 bases between the germline ends. CDR1 is LGHNA, CDR2 YNFKEQ, per germline. The CDR3 DNA is TGTGCCAGCAGCCAATCTAGCAGAAACACCGGGGAGCTGTTTTTT. Its translation: CASSQSSRNTGELFF.

This chain links TRBV30 with TRBJ2-2; TRBD1 agrees at 7 bases. The CDR3 spans 14 residues. After removal of 0 bases from V and 8 bases from J, the junction contained 6 bases not matched to a gene. Per germline, CDR1 GTSNPN and CDR2 SVGIG (reference sequence). This CDR3 is CAWSVTRGRGELFF. CDR3 nucleotides: TGTGCCTGGAGTGTAACGAGGGGGCGAGGGGAGCTGTTTTTT.